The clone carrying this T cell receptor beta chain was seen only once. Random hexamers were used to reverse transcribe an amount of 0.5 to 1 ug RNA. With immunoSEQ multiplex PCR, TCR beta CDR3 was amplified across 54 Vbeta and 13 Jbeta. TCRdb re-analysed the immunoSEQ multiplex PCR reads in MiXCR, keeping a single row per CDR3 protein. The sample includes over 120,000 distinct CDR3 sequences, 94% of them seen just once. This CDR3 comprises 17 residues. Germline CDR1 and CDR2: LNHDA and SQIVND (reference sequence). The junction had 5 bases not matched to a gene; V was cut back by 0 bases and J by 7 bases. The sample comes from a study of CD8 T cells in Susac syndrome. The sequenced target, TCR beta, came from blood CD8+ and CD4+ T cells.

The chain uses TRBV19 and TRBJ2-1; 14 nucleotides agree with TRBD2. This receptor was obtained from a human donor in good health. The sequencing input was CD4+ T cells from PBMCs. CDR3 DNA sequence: TGTGCCAGTAGTATAGAGCTAGGACTAGCGGGAGGTAATGAGCAGTTCTTC. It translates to CASSIELGLAGGNEQFF. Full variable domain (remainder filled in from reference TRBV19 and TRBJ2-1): DGGITQSPKYLFRKEGQNVTLSCEQNLNHDAMYWYRQDPGQGLRLIYYSQIVNDFQKGDIAEGYSVSREKKESFPLTVTSAQKNPTAFYLCASSIELGLAGGNEQFFGPGTRLTVL.